These T cell receptor beta chains were read from a single sample in a study of blood T cell repertoires in COVID-19. Libraries were prepared by immunoSEQ multiplex PCR; TCRdb keeps only in-frame clonotypes and omits some of them. The table lists some 240,000 clones, approximately 82% of them singletons. The sample was peripheral blood. The receptors shown here come from a woman between 35 and 50 years old who had recovered from COVID-19. Both conserved end residues are part of each CDR3.

13	TRBJ1-4	TRBV27	CASGTGLDEKLFF
14	TRBJ1-5	TRBV6-6	CASGDRAGNQPQHF
13	TRBJ1-3	TRBV11-3	CASSARDRNTIYF
17	TRBJ1-3	TRBV4-1	CASSQEPIGQGGNTIYF
16	TRBJ1-3	TRBV9	CASSVGARVPGNTIYF
18	TRBJ2-2	TRBV27	CASSLFQSPIANTGELFF
15	TRBJ2-1	TRBV9	CASSQDGSSYNEQFF
14	TRBJ2-5	TRBV5-6	CASTPNFGQETQYF
14	TRBJ2-3	TRBV6-1	CASSEGGPTDTQYF
16	TRBJ1-4	TRBV18	CASSPLAVGQNEKLFF
14	TRBJ2-7	TRBV14	CASSYRTVPYEQYF
13	TRBJ1-2	TRBV18	CASSDRGTYGYTF
16	TRBJ2-2	TRBV11-2	CASSLESGGGTGELFF
15	TRBJ2-7	TRBV29-1	CSVEVRQGAIYEQYF
17	TRBJ2-2	TRBV6-2/TRBV6-3	CASSYDRTLTYTGELFF
15	TRBJ2-7	TRBV14	CASSQDRSPPHEQYF
15	TRBJ1-2	TRBV7-9	CASSQTTGANYGYTF
13	TRBJ2-3	TRBV14	CASSPIPSGTQYF
13	TRBJ1-2	TRBV19	CASRGTGNYGYTF
13	TRBJ1-1	TRBV12-3/TRBV12-4	CASSWTYNTEAFF
12	TRBJ1-2	TRBV7-9	CASSLQGAGYTF
15	TRBJ1-1	TRBV6-5	CASSQPGHLNTEAFF
12	TRBJ2-5	TRBV12-3/TRBV12-4	CASSLAGGTQYF
15	TRBJ2-7	TRBV28	CASSLFASGGYEQYF
13	TRBJ2-7	TRBV6-1	CASGFEGDYEQYF
16	TRBJ2-1	TRBV28	CASSLGVESSYNEQFF
13	TRBJ1-2	TRBV6-5	CASSPQANYGYTF
15	TRBJ1-2	TRBV29-1	CSVEYAGGLNYGYTF
19	TRBJ2-6	TRBV6-1	CASSENHAGVFTGANVLTF
15	TRBJ2-7	TRBV19	CASSFASGSSYEQYF
14	TRBJ2-3	TRBV6-5	CASSSQEGPDTQYF
18	TRBJ2-2	TRBV11-3	CASSLFNRDRPYTGELFF
17	TRBJ2-3	TRBV7-2	CASSPVRGRGGTDTQYF
16	TRBJ1-5	TRBV7-8	CASSLGHGGRGQPQHF
14	TRBJ1-1	TRBV19	CASSTQGLNTEAFF